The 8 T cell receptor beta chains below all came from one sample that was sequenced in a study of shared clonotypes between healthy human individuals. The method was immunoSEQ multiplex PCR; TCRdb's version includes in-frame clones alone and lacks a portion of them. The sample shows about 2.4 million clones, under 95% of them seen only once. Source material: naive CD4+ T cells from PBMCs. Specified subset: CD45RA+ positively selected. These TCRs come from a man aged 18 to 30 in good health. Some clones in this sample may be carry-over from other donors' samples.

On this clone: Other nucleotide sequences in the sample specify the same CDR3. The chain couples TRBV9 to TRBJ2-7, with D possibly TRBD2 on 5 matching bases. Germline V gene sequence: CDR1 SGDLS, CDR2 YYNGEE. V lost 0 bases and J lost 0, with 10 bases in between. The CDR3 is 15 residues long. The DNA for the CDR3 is TGTGCCAGCAGCGTAGCGACGGGAAGCTCCTACGAGCAGTACTTC. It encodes CASSVATGSSYEQYF.

CDR3 sequence reads: CSAKGPEQYF. DNA of the CDR3: TGCAGTGCAAAGGGGCCAGAGCAGTACTTC. The chain links TRBV20-1 to TRBJ2-7; weak D call: TRBD1 (5 bases). Germline V gene sequence: CDR1 DFQATT, CDR2 SNEGSKA (reference sequence). The V end was cut by 6 bases, the J end by 7 bases, with 10 bases between. The CDR3 has 10 amino acids.

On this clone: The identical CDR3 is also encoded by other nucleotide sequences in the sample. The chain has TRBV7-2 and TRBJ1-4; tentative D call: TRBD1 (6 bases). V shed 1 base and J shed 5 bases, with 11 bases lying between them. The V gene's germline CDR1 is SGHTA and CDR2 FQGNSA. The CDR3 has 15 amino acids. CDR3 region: CASSLVGGTNEKLFF. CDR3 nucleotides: TGTGCCAGCAGCTTAGTGGGGGGGACAAATGAAAAACTGTTTTTT. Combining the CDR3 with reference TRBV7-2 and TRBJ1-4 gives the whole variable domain GAGVSQSPSNKVTEKGKDVELRCDPISGHTALYWYRQSLGQGLEFLIYFQGNSAPDKSGLPSDRFSAERTGGSVSTLTIQRTQQEDSAVYLCASSLVGGTNEKLFFGSGTQLSVL.

The CDR3 region is CASSLRLGDGYTF. CDR3 in DNA: TGTGCCAGCAGTTTAAGGTTAGGGGATGGCTACACCTTC. The chain combines TRBV28 with TRBJ1-2; TRBD1 is a possible D gene (5 bases). V lost 2 bases and J lost 6, with 10 bases in between. CDR3 length: 13 residues. Germline CDR1 reads MDHEN; CDR2 reads SYDVKM.

This CDR3 reads CASRHTTVPETQYF. The CDR3 coding sequence is TGTGCCAGCAGACATACCACAGTCCCAGAGACCCAGTACTTC. The chain has TRBV6-6 and TRBJ2-5; D unresolved. CDR1 and CDR2 (germline): MNHNY, SVGAGI (reference sequence). The CDR3 length is 14 residues. Trimming left V 6 bases short and J 4 bases short, with 15 bases between.

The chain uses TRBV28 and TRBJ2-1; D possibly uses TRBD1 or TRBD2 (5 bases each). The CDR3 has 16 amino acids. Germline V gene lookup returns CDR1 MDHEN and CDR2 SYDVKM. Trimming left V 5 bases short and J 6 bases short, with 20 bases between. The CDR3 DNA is TGTGCCAGCAGTGCGATCGGGGACCCCCCCGGCAATGAGCAGTTCTTC. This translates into CASSAIGDPPGNEQFF.

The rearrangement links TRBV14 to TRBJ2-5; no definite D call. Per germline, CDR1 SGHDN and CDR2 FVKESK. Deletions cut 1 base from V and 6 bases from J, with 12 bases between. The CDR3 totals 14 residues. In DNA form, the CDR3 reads TGTGCCAGCAGCCAAGCGTTGCAAGGGCAGACCCAGTACTTC. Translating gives CASSQALQGQTQYF.

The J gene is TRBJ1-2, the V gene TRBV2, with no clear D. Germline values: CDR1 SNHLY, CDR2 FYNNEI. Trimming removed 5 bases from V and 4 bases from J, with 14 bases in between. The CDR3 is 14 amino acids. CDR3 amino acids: CASSQGEGPYGYTF. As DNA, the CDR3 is TGTGCCAGCAGTCAAGGCGAGGGCCCCTATGGCTACACCTTC.